This T cell receptor beta chain was recovered during a study of early T cells in non-severe SARS-CoV-2 infection (dated by TCRdb to the early 2020s). Study-level background: Because TCR sequencing was done on bulk RNA from unsorted whole blood, the alpha and beta chains could not be paired.

To note about this clonotype: Its antigen is not yet known. Per-base qualities were not stored, and no clone one base away is much larger.

A case-control design nested within a healthcare worker cohort in London, UK, was used, with weekly nasopharyngeal swab PCR tests and blood sampling performed. Healthcare workers were enrolled in the week of the UK lockdown, from 23 to 31 March 2020, and were followed every week for up to roughly 15 weeks. The CDR3 spans 13 residues, from the cysteine through the phenylalanine. The CDR3 DNA has 39 bases and is translated from base 1. The junction carries 9 bases between V and J, which are trimmed by 1 base and 8 bases respectively. Looking up the germline V gene yields CDR1 MDHEN and CDR2 SYDVKM. Broader findings and caveats from the paper: Matching against VDJdb was skewed toward anti-spike CD8 responses, likely underestimated virus-specific expansions, and missed private and CD4 specificities.

The library was prepared using 5' RACE. The data were produced on a NextSeq 500. Unique molecular identifiers were attached to individual cDNA molecules in the TCR library protocol so that sequencing error and PCR bias could be corrected. Both TCR alpha and beta chains were sequenced, and tight co-correlation was observed between alpha and beta sequence abundances in each sample. The source study handled its data this way. Decombinator V4 was used to annotate the V gene, J gene and CDR3 of the TCR sequences. TCRs were defined as expanded if a significant change between any two time points was detected under a Poisson model with p below 0.0001. TCR abundances were normalised to the total number of TCRs sequenced per sample and expressed as counts per million. MAIT TCRs were defined by TRAV1-2 paired with TRAJ12, TRAJ20 or TRAJ33, and iNKT TCRs by TRAV10 paired with TRAJ18. A search of VDJdb, accessed on 1 November 2021, was run for TCRs annotated to CMV, EBV and SARS-CoV-2, with TCRs annotated for multiple antigens excluded. TCRdb handled the public reads itself, with Q25 trimming in fastp and clone calling in MiXCR, and kept productive beta chains. Rows are unified per CDR3 protein, each entry keeping the most common DNA and genes. The V and J calls were determined by TCRdb, not by the authors. A total of 80,000 to 95,000 distinct CDR3 sequences appear in this sample, about 15% of them only once. The top ten hold around 4.9% of the sample.

This receptor was taken from an adult who was a healthcare worker with PCR-confirmed SARS-CoV-2 infection or an uninfected control (not recorded which). The sequence is built from TRBV28 and TRBJ2-1, with the D segment identity uncertain. The sample here was whole blood, taken at baseline. The bases are TGTGCCAGCAGTTTATCTCCCCGGGATGAGCAGTTCTTC. It codes for CASSLSPRDEQFF.